This record covers a single TCR beta chain. This sample was taken from a study of blood T cells in healthy people across ages. A second PCR, run for about 7 to 11 cycles, used a sample-barcoded 5' primer plus a J-beta primer mix. Each CDR3 protein gets one entry after TCRdb re-called the 5' RACE reads with MiXCR. Among 2 million or so distinct CDR3 sequences, roughly 52% were seen once, and the ten largest hold approximately 2.1%. This clonotype originated in a woman aged 40-49 years in good health. The sample comprised blood.

CDR3 amino acids: CASRRTGTRIQNEQFF. CDR3 DNA: TGTGCCAGCAGGCGTACCGGGACTAGGATCCAAAATGAGCAGTTCTTC. This chain links TRBV3-1 with TRBJ2-1; 8 positions match TRBD2. This CDR3 has 16 residues. V shed 6 bases, J shed 7 bases, and the junction held 14 bases outside the gene matches. The germline V gene has CDR1 LGHDT and CDR2 YNNKEL (reference sequence).